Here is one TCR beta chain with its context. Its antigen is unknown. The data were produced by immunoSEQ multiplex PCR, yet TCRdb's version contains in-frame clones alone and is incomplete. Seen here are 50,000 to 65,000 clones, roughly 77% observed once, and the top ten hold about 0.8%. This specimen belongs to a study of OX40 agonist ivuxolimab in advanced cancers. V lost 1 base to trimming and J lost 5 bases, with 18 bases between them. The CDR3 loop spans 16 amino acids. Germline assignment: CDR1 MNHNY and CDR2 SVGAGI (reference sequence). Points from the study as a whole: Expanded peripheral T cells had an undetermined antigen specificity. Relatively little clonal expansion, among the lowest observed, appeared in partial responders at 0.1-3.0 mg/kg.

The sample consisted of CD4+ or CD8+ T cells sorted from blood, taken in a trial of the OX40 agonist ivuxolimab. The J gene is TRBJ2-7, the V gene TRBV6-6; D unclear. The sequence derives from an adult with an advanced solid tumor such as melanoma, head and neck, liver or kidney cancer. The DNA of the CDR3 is TGTGCCAGCAGTTACTTCCCCCTACGAGGTTTCCACGAGCAGTACTTC. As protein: CASSYFPLRGFHEQYF.